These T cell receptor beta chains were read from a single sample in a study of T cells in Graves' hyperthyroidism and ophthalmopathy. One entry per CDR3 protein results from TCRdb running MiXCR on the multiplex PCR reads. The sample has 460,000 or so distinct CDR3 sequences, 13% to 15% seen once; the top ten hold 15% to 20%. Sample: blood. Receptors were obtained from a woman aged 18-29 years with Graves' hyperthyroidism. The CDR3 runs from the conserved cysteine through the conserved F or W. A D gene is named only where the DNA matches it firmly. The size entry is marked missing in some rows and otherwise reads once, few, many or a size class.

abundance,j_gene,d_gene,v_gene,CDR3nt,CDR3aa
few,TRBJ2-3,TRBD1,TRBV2,TGTGCCAGCAGGGCTGGGACAGGGGGTCCAGATACGCAGTATTTT,CASRAGTGGPDTQYF
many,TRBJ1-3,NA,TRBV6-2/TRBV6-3,TGTGCCAGCACCCGCCGGGGGACATCGAAAGCTGGAAACACCATATATTTT,CASTRRGTSKAGNTIYF
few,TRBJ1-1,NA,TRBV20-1,TGCAGTGCTAGAGATTTTAGGAACACTGAAGCTTTCTTT,CSARDFRNTEAFF
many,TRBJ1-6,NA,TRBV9,TGTGCCAGCAGCGCAGGGGATTCACCCCTCCACTTT,CASSAGDSPLHF
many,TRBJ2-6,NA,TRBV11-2,TGTGCCAGCAGCTCCTGGGGGACTGACAACGTCCTGACTTTC,CASSSWGTDNVLTF
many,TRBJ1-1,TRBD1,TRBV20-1,TGCAGTGCTAGACCCTTGGGGACCACAGGGGAAATTAACACTGAAGCTTTCTTT,CSARPLGTTGEINTEAFF
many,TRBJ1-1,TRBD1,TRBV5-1,TGCGCCAGCAGCTTGGAGACAGGGTTTACTGAAGCTTTCTTT,CASSLETGFTEAFF
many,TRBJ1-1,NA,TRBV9,TGTGCCAGCAGCGGAGGGGCCCAGGGCATTCTTGGTGAAGCTTTCTTT,CASSGGAQGILGEAFF
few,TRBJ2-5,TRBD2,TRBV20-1,TGCAGTGCTATCCTAGCGGGAGGGCCGGGGGAGACCCAGTACTTC,CSAILAGGPGETQYF
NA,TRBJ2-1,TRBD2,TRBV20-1,TGCAGTGCTAGGGGGGGGTACAATGAGCAGTTCTTC,CSARGGYNEQFF
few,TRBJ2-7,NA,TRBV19,TGTGCCAGTAAGAATCGGGAGAGCCCATACGAGCAGTACTTC,CASKNRESPYEQYF
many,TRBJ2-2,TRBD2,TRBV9,TGTGCCAGCAGCGTCGCCCGACTAGCGGGAGTTAACACCGGGGAGCTGTTTTTT,CASSVARLAGVNTGELFF
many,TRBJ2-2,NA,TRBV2,TGTGCCAGCGGGGACACGACCTCTTCCGTCGCCGGGGAGCTGTTTTTT,CASGDTTSSVAGELFF
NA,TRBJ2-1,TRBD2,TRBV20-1,TGCAGTGCTAGAGATCCGAGGGTAGCGGGAGTGGATGAGCAGTTCTTC,CSARDPRVAGVDEQFF
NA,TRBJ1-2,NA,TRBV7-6,TGTGCCAGCAGCGACGGGGGAAATGGCTACACCTTC,CASSDGGNGYTF
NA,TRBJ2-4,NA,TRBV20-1,TGCAGTGCTGAGAGACTAGCCAAAAACATTCAGTACTTC,CSAERLAKNIQYF
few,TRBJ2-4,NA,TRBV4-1,TGCGCCAGCTCCCTCATCCCGGCCAAAAACATTCAGTACTTC,CASSLIPAKNIQYF
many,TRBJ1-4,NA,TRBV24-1,TGTGCCACCAGTGATTCAGGTGCAACTAATGAAAAACTGTTTTTT,CATSDSGATNEKLFF
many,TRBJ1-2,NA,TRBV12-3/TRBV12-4,TGTGCCAGCAGTCCATCAACAGGGAACAACTATGGCTACACCTTC,CASSPSTGNNYGYTF
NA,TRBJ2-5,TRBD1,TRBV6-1,TGTGCCAGCAGTGAAGCGTATCGGGACAGGGGGGTTCGGCAAGAGACCCAGTACTTC,CASSEAYRDRGVRQETQYF
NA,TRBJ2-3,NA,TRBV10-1,TGCGCCAGCAGTGAGGCGGCGACAGGAACTAGCACAGATACGCAGTATTTT,CASSEAATGTSTDTQYF
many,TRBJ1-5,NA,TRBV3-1,TGTGCCAGCAGCCAAGATCGGGGCGGTAGCAATCAGCCCCAGCATTTT,CASSQDRGGSNQPQHF
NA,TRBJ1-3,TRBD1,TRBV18,TGTGCCAGCTCATCCGGGACAGGGTTTGGAAACACCATATATTTT,CASSSGTGFGNTIYF
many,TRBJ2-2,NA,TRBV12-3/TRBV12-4,TGTGCCAGCAGCCCGTCCTCCGGGGAGCTGTTTTTT,CASSPSSGELFF
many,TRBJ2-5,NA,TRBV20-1,TGCAGTGCTAGCGGGAACGGAGAGACCCAGTACTTC,CSASGNGETQYF
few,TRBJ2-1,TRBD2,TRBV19,TGTGCCAGTAGTCCCAGCGCTAGCGGGAGAGGAGATGAGCAGTTCTTC,CASSPSASGRGDEQFF
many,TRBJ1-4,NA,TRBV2,TGTGCCAGCAGTGGCCAGGGTCGGGAAAAACTGTTTTTT,CASSGQGREKLFF